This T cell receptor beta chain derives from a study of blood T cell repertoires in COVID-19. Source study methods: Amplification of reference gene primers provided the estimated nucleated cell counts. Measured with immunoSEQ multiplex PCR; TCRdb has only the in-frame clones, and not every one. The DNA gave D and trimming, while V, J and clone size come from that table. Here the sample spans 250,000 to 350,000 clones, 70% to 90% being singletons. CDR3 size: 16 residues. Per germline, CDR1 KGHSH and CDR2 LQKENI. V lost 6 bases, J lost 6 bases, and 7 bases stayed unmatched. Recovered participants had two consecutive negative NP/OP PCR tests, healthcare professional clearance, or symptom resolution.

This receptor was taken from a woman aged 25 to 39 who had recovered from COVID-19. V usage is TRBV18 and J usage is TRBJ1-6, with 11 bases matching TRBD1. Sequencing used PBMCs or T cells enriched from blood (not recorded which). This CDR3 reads CASSPGQGEINSPLHF. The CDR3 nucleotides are TGTGCCAGCTCTCCGGGACAGGGGGAGATTAATTCACCCCTCCACTTT.